This note documents a single T cell receptor beta chain sequence. This clone is identified as large (0.1 to 1%). The clone's antigen remains unknown. Base qualities are not provided; no much larger clone lies one nucleotide away. Genomic DNA was extracted with the DNeasy Blood and Tissue Kit from around 10,000 to 100,000 sorted cells per subset. The TCRbeta V-J or V-D-J regions were sequenced and mapped through the immunoSEQ service, and coverage above 10x per sample was achieved. On the authors' methods: Analysis was restricted to productive rearrangements exported from the immunoSEQ Analyzer platform, and clonality was assessed using the 500 most abundant clones. The Morisita-Horn similarity index and the Jaccard index were used to quantify the overlap in repertoires between populations. Morisita-Horn similarity between CD8 T-cell subset TCR repertoires was measured in a handful of cancer patients. This is the immuneACCESS table as TCRdb keeps it, with only in-frame sequences that have V and J called. A part of the clones is gone; compared with another copy, unresolved V genes explain less than half, and the rest is unexplained. From that table come the V and J calls and clone size; the DNA was used to work out D and trimming. Here the sample has several hundred clones; around 45% occur a single time. Jointly, the top ten make up around two fifths of the sample.

These data originate in a study of CD39 and CD103 CD8 tumor-infiltrating T cells (dated by TCRdb to the late 2010s). Some background on the complete study: Repertoire comparisons were shown for an HPV-positive HNSCC, an HPV-negative HNSCC, an ovarian cancer and a melanoma patient. Deep sequencing of TCRbeta CDR3 was used to compare the repertoires of CD8 TIL subsets, defined by CD103 and CD39, against those of peripheral memory CD8 T cells. The investigation overall reported the following: DP CD8 TILs appeared to be more oligoclonal than DN and SP CD8 TILs and blood memory CD8 T cells, with roughly 50-90% covered by the top 30 clonotypes. Clonotypes from DP TILs were seldom detected in blood or uninvolved lymph node, while clonotypes from DN TILs overlapped to a large extent with peripheral memory CD8 repertoires.

V is shortened by 6 bases, J by 3 bases, and the region joining them spans 6 bases. Measured from the cysteine to the phenylalanine, the CDR3 is 12 residues long. Only the CDR3 DNA stays, 36 bases, in frame from base 1. CDR1 and CDR2 are read off the germline V gene as SGHAT and FQNNGV. At the time of sample collection the patients were not on therapy, although prior treatments varied from chemotherapy, radiotherapy, surgery and immunotherapy to no treatment. After thawing, cells were enriched for T lymphocytes using a negative-selection kit, and EpCAM beads were added for tumor-infiltrating lymphocytes. For the CD8 TIL subsets, CD3+CD4-CD8+CD45RA- cells were FACS-sorted and divided into DN, SP and DP based on their expression of CD39 and CD103. Tumor specimens were cut into small pieces, digested for 1 h with hyaluronidase, collagenase and DNase, then filtered, enriched over Ficoll and cryopreserved. On a FACSAria II, each population was sorted to approximately 99% purity, and the resulting cell pellets were frozen for TCR sequencing with no culture step.

The receptor was isolated from a human donor with ovarian cancer. The rearranged segments are TRBV11-2 and TRBJ1-3, with the D gene too uncertain to name. What was sequenced was CD39+ CD103+ CD8+ T cells sorted from the tumor. The cell subset or site label corresponds to: CD103+CD39+ double-positive CD45RA- CD8 T cells. The base sequence is TGTGCCAGCAGTCCCGATGGAAACACCATATATTTT. This translates into CASSPDGNTIYF.